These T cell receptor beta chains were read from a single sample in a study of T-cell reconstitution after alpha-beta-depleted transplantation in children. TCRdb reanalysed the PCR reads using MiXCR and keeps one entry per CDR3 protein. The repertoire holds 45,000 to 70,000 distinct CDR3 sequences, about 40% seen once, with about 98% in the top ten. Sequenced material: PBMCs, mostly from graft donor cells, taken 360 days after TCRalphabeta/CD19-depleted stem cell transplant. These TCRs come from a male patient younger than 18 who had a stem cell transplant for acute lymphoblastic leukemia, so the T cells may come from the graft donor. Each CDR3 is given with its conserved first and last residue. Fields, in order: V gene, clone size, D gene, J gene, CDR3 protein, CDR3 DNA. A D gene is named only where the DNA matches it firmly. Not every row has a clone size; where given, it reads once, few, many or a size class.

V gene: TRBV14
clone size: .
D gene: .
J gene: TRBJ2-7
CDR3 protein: CASSQTRGSEQYF
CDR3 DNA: TGTGCCAGCAGCCAGACCCGGGGTTCCGAGCAGTACTTC

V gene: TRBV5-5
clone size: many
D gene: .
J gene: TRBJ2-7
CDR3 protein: CASSSGLYEQYF
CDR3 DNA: TGTGCCAGCAGCTCGGGGTTGTACGAGCAGTACTTC

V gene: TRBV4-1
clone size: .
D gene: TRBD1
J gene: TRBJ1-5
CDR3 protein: CASSQVGGGGQPQHF
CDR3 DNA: TGCGCCAGCAGCCAAGTAGGAGGGGGCGGTCAGCCCCAGCATTTT

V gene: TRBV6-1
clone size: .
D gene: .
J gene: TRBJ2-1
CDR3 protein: CASSDQGYEQFF
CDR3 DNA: TGTGCCAGCAGTGACCAGGGCTATGAGCAGTTCTTC

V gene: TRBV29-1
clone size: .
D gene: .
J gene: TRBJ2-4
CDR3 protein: CSIWGAGETKNIQYF
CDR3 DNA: TGCAGCATCTGGGGGGCAGGGGAGACCAAAAACATTCAGTACTTC

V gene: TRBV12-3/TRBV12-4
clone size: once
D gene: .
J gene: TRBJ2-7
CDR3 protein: CASSFTSQGEQYF
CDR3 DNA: TGTGCCAGCAGTTTCACTAGTCAGGGCGAGCAGTACTTC

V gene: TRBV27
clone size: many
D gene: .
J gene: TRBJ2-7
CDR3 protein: CASSFGGSSYEQYF
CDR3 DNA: TGTGCCAGCAGTTTTGGGGGGAGCTCCTACGAGCAGTACTTC

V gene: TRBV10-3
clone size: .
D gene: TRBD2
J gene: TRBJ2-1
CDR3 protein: CATSSRPLTSGPYNEQFF
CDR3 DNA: TGTGCCACCTCTTCTAGGCCCTTGACTAGCGGCCCCTACAATGAGCAGTTCTTC

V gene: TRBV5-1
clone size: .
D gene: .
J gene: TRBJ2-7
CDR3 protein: CASSRSPGPSWDTYEQYF
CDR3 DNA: TGCGCCAGCAGCCGCTCCCCGGGACCGAGTTGGGACACCTACGAGCAGTACTTC

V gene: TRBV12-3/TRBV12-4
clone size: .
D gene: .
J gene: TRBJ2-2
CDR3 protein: CASVQGTTGELFF
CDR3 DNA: TGTGCCAGCGTACAGGGAACCACCGGGGAGCTGTTTTTT

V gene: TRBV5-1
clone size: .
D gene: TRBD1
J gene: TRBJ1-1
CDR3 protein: CASSLAGITGGGTEAFF
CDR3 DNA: TGCGCCAGCAGCTTGGCGGGCATCACAGGGGGTGGCACTGAAGCTTTCTTT

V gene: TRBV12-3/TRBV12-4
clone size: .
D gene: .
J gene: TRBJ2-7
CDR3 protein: CASSGGGEQYF
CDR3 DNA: TGTGCCAGCAGTGGAGGCGGCGAGCAGTACTTC

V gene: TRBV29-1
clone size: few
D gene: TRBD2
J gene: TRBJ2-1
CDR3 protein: CSVEGSGRSPNEQFF
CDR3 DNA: TGCAGCGTTGAAGGCAGCGGGAGGTCCCCCAATGAGCAGTTCTTC

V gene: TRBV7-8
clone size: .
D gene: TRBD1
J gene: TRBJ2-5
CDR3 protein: CASSLVVGTGRETQYF
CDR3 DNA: TGTGCCAGCAGCTTAGTTGTAGGGACAGGGCGGGAGACCCAGTACTTC

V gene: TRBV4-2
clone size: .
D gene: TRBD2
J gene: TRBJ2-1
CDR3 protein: CARRPLAGGTGEQFF
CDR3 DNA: TGTGCCAGGCGTCCTCTAGCGGGGGGTACTGGTGAGCAGTTCTTC

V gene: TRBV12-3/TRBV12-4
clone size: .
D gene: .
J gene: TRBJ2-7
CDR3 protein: CASSSPERNEQYF
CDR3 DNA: TGTGCCAGCAGTTCCCCCGAGCGAAACGAGCAGTACTTC

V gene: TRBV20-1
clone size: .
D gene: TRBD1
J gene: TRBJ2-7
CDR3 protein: CSASGTGGPYEQYF
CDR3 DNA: TGCAGTGCTTCCGGGACAGGGGGCCCCTACGAGCAGTACTTC

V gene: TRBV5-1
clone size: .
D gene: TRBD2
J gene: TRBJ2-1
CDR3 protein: CASSGWGGNVEQFF
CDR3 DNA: TGCGCCAGCAGCGGATGGGGGGGTAATGTGGAGCAGTTCTTC

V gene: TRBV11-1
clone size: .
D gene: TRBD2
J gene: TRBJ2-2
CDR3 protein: CASTFGLAGFRSTGELFF
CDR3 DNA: TGTGCCAGCACCTTTGGACTAGCGGGATTCAGAAGCACCGGGGAGCTGTTTTTT

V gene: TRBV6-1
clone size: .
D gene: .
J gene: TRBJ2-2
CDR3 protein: CASSRTTGFGELFF
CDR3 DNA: TGTGCCAGCAGTCGTACCACAGGGTTCGGGGAGCTGTTTTTT

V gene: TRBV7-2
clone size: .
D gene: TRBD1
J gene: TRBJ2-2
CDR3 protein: CASSPIPGTGVTGELFF
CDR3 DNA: TGTGCCAGCAGCCCCATACCCGGGACAGGGGTTACCGGGGAGCTGTTTTTT

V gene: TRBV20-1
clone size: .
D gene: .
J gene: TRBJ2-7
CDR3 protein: CSARDRVRPTVYEQYF
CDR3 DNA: TGCAGTGCTAGAGATCGCGTCAGGCCTACCGTCTACGAGCAGTACTTC

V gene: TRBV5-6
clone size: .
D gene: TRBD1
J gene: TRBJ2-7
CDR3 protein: CASSSESRDRADEQYF
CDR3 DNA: TGTGCCAGCAGCTCCGAATCCCGGGACAGGGCAGACGAGCAGTACTTC

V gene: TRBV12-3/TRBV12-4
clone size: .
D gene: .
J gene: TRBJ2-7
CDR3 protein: CASSPTGTPMYEQYF
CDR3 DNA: TGTGCCAGCAGTCCCACCGGGACCCCGATGTACGAGCAGTACTTC

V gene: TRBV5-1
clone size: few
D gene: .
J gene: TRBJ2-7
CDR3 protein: CASSSPGAQQYF
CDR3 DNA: TGCGCCAGCAGCTCCCCGGGGGCGCAACAGTACTTC

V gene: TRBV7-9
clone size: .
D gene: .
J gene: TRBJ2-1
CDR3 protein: CASSFGGGNEQFF
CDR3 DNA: TGTGCCAGCAGCTTCGGGGGAGGAAATGAGCAGTTCTTC

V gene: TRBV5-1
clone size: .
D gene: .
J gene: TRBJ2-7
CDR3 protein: CASSTGQRSPTYEQYF
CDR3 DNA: TGCGCCAGCAGCACCGGACAGAGGTCGCCTACCTACGAGCAGTACTTC

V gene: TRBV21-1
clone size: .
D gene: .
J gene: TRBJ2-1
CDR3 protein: CASSKRTSGRCAYNEQFF
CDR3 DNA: TGTGCCAGCAGCAAAAGGACTAGCGGGAGGTGCGCCTACAATGAGCAGTTCTTC

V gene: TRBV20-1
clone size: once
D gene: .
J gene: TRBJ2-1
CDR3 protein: CSVLFRDEQFF
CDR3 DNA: TGCAGTGTTCTTTTCCGTGATGAGCAGTTCTTC

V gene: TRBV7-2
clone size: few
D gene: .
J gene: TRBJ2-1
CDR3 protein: CASRSTSTNEQFF
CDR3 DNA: TGTGCCAGCAGATCAACTAGCACCAATGAGCAGTTCTTC

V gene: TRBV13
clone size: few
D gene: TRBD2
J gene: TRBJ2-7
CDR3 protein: CASSPSLADYEQYF
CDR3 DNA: TGTGCCAGCAGCCCGTCACTAGCGGACTACGAGCAGTACTTC

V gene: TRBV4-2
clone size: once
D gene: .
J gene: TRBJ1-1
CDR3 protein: CASSQDLTAQAFF
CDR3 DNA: TGTGCCAGCAGCCAAGATTTGACAGCCCAAGCTTTCTTT

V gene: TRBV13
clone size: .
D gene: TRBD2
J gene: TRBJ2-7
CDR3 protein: CASSNGGGAYEQYF
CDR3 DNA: TGTGCCAGCAGCAACGGCGGGGGGGCTTACGAGCAGTACTTC

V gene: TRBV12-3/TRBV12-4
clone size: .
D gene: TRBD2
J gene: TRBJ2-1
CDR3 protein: CASSPTQTLLAANNEQFF
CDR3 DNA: TGTGCCAGCAGTCCCACGCAAACACTACTAGCGGCGAACAATGAGCAGTTCTTC

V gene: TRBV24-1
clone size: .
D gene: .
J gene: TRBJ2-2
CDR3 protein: CATSDLRSGELFF
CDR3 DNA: TGTGCCACCAGTGATTTGCGGTCCGGGGAGCTGTTTTTT

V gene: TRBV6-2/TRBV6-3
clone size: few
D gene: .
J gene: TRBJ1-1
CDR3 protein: CASTPSGNTEAFF
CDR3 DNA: TGTGCCAGCACCCCCAGTGGGAACACTGAAGCTTTCTTT

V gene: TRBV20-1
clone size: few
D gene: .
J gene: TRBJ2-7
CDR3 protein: CSAREEGTYEQYF
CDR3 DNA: TGCAGTGCTAGAGAAGAAGGGACCTACGAGCAGTACTTC

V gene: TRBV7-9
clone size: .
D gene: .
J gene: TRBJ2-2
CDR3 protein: CASSTTRNTGELFF
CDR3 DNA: TGTGCCAGCAGCACGACAAGGAACACCGGGGAGCTGTTTTTT

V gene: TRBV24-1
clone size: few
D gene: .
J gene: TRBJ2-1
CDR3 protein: CATSDLNSGDNEQFF
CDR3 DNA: TGTGCCACCAGTGATTTGAACAGTGGGGACAATGAGCAGTTCTTC

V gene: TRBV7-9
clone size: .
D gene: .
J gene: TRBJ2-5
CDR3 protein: CASSDQETQYF
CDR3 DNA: TGTGCCAGCAGCGACCAGGAGACCCAGTACTTC

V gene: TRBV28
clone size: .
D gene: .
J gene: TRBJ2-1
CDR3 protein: CASTPPRPGANEQFF
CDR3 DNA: TGTGCCAGCACCCCCCCGCGGCCCGGGGCCAATGAGCAGTTCTTC

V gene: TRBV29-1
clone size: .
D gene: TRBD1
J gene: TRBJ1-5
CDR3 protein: CSVAIGTGDQPQHF
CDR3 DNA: TGCAGCGTTGCTATTGGGACAGGGGATCAGCCCCAGCATTTT

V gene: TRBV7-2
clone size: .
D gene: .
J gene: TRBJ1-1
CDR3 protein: CASSFREGGTEAFF
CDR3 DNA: TGTGCCAGCAGCTTCAGGGAGGGAGGCACTGAAGCTTTCTTT

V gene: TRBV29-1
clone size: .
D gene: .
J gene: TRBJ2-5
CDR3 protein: CSGHGPKETQYF
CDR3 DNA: TGCAGCGGCCATGGACCAAAAGAGACCCAGTACTTC

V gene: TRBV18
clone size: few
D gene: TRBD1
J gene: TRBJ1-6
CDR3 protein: CASSPGQGSSPLHF
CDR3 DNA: TGTGCCAGCTCACCGGGACAGGGGAGTTCACCCCTCCACTTT